This T cell receptor (beta chain) was documented in a study of shared clonotypes between healthy human individuals. The study, taken as a whole, reports: In general, naive subsets displayed greater estimated richness than memory subsets did. In contrast to clonotypes shared by all four donors, non-shared clonotypes had lower generation probabilities.

Details on this clone: The antigen is not known.

Germline lookup yields CDR1 MDHEN and CDR2 SYDVKM. Trimming shortened V by 7 bases and J by 3 bases, and 12 bases separated the two germline ends. There are 13 residues in the CDR3. As handled by the study authors: Sequence data from immunoSEQ were junction-only and lacked quality scores; consequently, filtering differed. The assay was immunoSEQ multiplex PCR, and TCRdb's table has in-frame clones only and misses some. The DNA was the basis for D and trimming; V, J and clone size are from that table. The sample includes nearly 1,000,000 clones, over 60% of them seen just once. This rearrangement joins TRBV28 to TRBJ1-2; D uncertain. This clonotype was sampled from a man in his late teens or twenties in good health. The sequenced sample consisted of memory CD4+ T cells sorted from blood. Regarding subset: CD45RA-negative fraction. CDR3 nucleotide sequence: TGTGCCAGCATGAGCACACCCGACTATGGCTACACCTTC. Translating it yields CASMSTPDYGYTF.